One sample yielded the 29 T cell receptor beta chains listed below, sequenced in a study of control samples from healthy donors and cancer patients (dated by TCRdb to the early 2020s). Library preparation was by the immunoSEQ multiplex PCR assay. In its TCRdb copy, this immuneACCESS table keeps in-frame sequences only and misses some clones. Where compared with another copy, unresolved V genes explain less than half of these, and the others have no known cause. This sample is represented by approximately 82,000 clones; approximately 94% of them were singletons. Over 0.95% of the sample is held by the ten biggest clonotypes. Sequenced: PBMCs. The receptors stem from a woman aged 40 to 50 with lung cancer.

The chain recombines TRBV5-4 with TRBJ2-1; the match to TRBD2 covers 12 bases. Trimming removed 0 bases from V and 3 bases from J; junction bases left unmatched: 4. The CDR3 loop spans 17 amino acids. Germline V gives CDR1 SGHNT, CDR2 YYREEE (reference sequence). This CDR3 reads CASSLGLAGENYNEQFF. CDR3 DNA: TGTGCCAGCAGCTTGGGACTAGCGGGGGAGAACTACAATGAGCAGTTCTTC.

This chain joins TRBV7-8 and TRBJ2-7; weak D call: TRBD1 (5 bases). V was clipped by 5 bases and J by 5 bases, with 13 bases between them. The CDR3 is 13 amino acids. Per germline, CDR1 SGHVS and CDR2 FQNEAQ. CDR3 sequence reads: CASSPKRQNEQYF. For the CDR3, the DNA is TGTGCCAGCAGCCCTAAGAGACAGAACGAGCAGTACTTC.

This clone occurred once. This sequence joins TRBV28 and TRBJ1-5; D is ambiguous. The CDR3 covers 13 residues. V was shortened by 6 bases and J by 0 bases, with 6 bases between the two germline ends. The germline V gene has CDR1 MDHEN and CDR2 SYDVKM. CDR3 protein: CASRTGSNQPQHF. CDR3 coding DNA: TGTGCCAGCAGAACTGGTAGCAATCAGCCCCAGCATTTT.

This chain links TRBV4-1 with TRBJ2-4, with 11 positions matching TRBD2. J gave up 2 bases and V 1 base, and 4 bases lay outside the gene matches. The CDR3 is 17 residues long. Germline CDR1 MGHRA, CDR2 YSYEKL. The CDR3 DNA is TGCGCCAGCAGCCAAGCCGGGACTAGCGGTTCCAAAAACATTCAGTACTTC. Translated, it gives CASSQAGTSGSKNIQYF.

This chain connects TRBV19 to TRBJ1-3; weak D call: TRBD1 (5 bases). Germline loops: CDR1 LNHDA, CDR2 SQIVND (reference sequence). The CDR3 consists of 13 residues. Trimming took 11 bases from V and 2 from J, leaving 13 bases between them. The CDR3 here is CAAREGTGNTIYF. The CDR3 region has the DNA TGTGCCGCACGGGAGGGGACTGGAAACACCATATATTTT.

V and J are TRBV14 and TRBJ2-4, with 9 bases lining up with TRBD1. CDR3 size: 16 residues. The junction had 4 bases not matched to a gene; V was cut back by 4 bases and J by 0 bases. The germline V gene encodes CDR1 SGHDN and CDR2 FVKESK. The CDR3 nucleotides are TGTGCCAGCAGCCGTTTACAGGGGGCAGCCAAAAACATTCAGTACTTC. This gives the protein CASSRLQGAAKNIQYF.

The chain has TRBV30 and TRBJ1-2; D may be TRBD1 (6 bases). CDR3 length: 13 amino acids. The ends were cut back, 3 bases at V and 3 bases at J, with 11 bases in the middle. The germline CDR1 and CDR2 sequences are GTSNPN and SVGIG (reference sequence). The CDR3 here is CAWRGGLDYGYTF. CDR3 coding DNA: TGTGCCTGGAGGGGGGGGCTCGACTATGGCTACACCTTC.

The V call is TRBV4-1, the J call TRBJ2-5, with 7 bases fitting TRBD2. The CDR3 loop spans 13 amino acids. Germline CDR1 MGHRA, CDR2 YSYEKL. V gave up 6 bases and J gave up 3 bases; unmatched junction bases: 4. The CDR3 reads CASSPLAEETQYF. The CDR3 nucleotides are TGCGCCAGCAGTCCCCTAGCGGAAGAGACCCAGTACTTC.

The CDR3 DNA reads TGTGCCAGCAGCCCCCTGGACAGGGCAACTAATGAAAAACTGTTTTTT. Translating gives CASSPLDRATNEKLFF. The genes are TRBV11-2 and TRBJ1-4, with 8 bases fitting TRBD1. The CDR3 runs to 16 residues. V shed 5 bases, J shed 0 bases, and the junction held 5 bases outside the gene matches. Germline assignment: CDR1 SGHAT and CDR2 FQNNGV.

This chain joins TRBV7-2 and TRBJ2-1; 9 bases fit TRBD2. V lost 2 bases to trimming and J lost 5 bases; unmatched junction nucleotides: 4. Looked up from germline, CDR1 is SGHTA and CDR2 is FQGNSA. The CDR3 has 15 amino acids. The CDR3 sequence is CASSLQSSGNNEQFF. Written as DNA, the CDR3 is TGTGCCAGCAGCTTACAATCTAGCGGGAACAATGAGCAGTTCTTC. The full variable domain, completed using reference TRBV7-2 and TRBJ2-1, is GAGVSQSPSNKVTEKGKDVELRCDPISGHTALYWYRQSLGQGLEFLIYFQGNSAPDKSGLPSDRFSAERTGGSVSTLTIQRTQQEDSAVYLCASSLQSSGNNEQFFGPGTRLTVL.

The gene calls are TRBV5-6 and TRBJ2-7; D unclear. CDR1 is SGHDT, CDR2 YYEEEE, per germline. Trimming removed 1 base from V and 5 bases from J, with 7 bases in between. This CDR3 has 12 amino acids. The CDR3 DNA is TGTGCCAGCAGCTTGTTTCGGAACGAGCAGTACTTC. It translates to CASSLFRNEQYF.

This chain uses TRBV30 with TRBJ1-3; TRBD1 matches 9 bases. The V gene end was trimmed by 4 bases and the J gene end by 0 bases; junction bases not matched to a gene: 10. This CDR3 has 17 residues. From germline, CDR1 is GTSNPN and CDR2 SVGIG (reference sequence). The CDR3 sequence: CAWKQFGTGSSGNTIYF. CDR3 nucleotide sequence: TGTGCCTGGAAGCAATTCGGGACAGGGTCCTCTGGAAACACCATATATTTT.

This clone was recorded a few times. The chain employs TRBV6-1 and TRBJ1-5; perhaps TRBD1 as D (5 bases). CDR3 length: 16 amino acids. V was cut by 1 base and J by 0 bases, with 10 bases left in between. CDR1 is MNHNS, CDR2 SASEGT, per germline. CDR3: CASSEGQINSNQPQHF. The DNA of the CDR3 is TGTGCCAGCAGTGAAGGACAGATTAATAGCAATCAGCCCCAGCATTTT.

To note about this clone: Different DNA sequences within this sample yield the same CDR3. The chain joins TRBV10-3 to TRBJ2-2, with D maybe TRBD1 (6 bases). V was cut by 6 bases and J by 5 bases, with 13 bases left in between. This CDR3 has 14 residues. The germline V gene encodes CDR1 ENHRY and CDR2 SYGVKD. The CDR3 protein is CAIREQGGTGELFF. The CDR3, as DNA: TGTGCCATCAGGGAACAGGGTGGAACCGGGGAGCTGTTTTTT.

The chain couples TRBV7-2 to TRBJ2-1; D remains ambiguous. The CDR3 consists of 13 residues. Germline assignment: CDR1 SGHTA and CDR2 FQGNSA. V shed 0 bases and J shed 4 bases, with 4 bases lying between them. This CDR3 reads CASSLASYNEQFF. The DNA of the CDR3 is TGTGCCAGCAGCTTAGCCAGTTACAATGAGCAGTTCTTC.

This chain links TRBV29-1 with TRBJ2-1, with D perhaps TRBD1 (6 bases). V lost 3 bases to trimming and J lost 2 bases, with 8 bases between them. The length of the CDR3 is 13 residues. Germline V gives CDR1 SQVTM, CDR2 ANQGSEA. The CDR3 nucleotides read TGCAGCGTTGATGGACAGACCTACAATGAGCAGTTCTTC. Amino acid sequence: CSVDGQTYNEQFF.

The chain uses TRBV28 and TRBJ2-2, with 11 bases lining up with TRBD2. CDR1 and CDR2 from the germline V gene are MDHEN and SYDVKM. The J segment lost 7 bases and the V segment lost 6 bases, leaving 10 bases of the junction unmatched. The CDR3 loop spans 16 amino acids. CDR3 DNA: TGTGCCAGCAGGGATACTAGCGGGGGAGTATTCGGGGAGCTGTTTTTT. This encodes CASRDTSGGVFGELFF.

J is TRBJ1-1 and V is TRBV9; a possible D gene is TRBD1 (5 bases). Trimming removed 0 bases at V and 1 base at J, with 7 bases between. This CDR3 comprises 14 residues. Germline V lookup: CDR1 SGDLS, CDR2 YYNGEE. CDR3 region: CASSVDGGNTEAFF. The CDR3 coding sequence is TGTGCCAGCAGCGTAGATGGGGGGAACACTGAAGCTTTCTTT. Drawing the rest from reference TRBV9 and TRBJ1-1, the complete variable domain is DSGVTQTPKHLITATGQRVTLRCSPRSGDLSVYWYQQSLDQGLQFLIQYYNGEERAKGNILERFSAQQFPDLHSELNLSSLELGDSALYFCASSVDGGNTEAFFGQGTRLTVV.

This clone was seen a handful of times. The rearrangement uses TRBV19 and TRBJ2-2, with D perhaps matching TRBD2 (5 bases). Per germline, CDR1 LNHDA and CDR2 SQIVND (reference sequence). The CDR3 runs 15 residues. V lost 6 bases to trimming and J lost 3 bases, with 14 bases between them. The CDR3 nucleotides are TGTGCCAGTAGGACGACGGGGAGAGACACCGGGGAGCTGTTTTTT. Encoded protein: CASRTTGRDTGELFF.

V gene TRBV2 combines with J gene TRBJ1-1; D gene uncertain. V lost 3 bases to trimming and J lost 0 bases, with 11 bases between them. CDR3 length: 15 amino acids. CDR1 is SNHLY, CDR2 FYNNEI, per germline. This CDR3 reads CASSELTNLNTEAFF. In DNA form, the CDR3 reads TGTGCCAGCAGTGAGCTGACAAATCTGAACACTGAAGCTTTCTTT.

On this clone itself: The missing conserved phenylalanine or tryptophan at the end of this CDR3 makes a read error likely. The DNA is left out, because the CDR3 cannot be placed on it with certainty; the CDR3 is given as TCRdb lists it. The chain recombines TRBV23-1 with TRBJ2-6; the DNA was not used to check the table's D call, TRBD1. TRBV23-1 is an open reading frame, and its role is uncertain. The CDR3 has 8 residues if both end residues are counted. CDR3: CASNPPGV.

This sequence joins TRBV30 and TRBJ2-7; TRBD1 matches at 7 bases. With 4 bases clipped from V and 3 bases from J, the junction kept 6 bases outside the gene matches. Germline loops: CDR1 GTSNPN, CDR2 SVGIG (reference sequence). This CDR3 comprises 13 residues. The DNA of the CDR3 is TGTGCCTGGAATACAGGGGACCACTACGAGCAGTACTTC. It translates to CAWNTGDHYEQYF.

CDR3 nucleotide sequence: TGTGCCTGGGGACAGGGAGGTCGATCCGAGCAGTACTTC. It codes for CAWGQGGRSEQYF. The chain carries TRBV30 and TRBJ2-7, with 8 bases lining up with TRBD1. There are 13 residues in the CDR3. Germline assignment: CDR1 GTSNPN and CDR2 SVGIG (reference sequence). Trimming removed 5 bases from V and 6 bases from J; junction bases left unmatched: 9.

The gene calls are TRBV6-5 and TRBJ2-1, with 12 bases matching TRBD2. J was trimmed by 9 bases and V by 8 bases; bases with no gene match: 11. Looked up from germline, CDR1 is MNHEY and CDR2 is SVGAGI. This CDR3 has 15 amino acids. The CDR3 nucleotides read TGTGCCAGCGGGGGACTAGCGGGTTTCTCGCTTGAGCAGTTCTTC. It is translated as CASGGLAGFSLEQFF.

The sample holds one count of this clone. The CDR3 loop is CASSRPGVRTEAFF. The CDR3 nucleotides are TGTGCCAGTAGTCGCCCCGGGGTGCGGACTGAAGCTTTCTTT. V usage is TRBV19 and J usage is TRBJ1-1; D unclear. The ends were cut back, 5 bases at V and 5 bases at J, with 15 bases in the middle. Germline values: CDR1 LNHDA, CDR2 SQIVND (reference sequence). This CDR3 spans 14 amino acids.

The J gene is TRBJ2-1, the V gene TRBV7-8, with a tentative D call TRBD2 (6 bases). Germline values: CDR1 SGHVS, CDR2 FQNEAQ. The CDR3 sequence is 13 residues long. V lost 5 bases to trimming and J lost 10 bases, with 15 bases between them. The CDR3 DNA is TGTGCCAGCAGCCCCCCCTGGGGAGGCGAGCAGTTCTTC. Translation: CASSPPWGGEQFF.

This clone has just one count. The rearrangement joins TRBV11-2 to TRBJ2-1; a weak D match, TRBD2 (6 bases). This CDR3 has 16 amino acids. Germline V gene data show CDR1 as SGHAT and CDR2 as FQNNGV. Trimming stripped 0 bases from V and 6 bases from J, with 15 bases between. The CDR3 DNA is TGTGCCAGCAGCTTAGATCCGGGACTGGGGACCAATGAGCAGTTCTTC. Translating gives CASSLDPGLGTNEQFF.

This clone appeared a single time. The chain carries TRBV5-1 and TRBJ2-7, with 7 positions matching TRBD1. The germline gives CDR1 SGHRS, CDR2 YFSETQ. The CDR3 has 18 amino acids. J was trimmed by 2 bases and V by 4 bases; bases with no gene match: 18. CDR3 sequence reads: CASSGGPTYGTDAYEQYF. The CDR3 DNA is TGCGCCAGCAGCGGAGGCCCGACCTACGGGACAGATGCCTACGAGCAGTACTTC.

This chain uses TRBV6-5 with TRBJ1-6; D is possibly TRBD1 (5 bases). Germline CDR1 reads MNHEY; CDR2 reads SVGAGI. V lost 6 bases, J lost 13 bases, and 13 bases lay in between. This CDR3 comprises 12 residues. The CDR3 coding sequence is TGTGCCAGCAGGGACCCGGGGGTCCCCCTCCACTTT. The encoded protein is CASRDPGVPLHF.